This T cell receptor (beta chain) was recorded in a study of human T cells and chemical hapten exposure. TCRdb passed the RACE reads through MiXCR, listing each CDR3 protein once. Of tens of thousands of distinct CDR3 sequences listed, about a tenth are singletons. The time point denotes: patch test 3, about 24 weeks after DPC sensitization. The treatment denotes: therapeutic diphenylcyclopropenone sensitization with weekly scalp DPC. CDR3 size: 15 residues. Trimming left V 3 bases short and J 0 bases short, with 9 bases between. Germline-derived CDR1 and CDR2 are WNHNN and SYGVQD (reference sequence). Study findings and constraints: Clustering by CDR3 similarity yielded significantly more large clusters from expanded TCRs than controls.

This clonotype has a count of ten or more. Its target is not known. The sequence derives from a woman in her forties or fifties with alopecia areata. Some clones in this sample may be carry-over from other donors' samples. The specimen was whole blood, collected in connection with sensitization to the hapten diphenylcyclopropenone (DPC). The genes are TRBV10-1 and TRBJ2-1; weak D call: TRBD2 (5 bases). CDR3 coding DNA: TGCGCCAGCAGTGAACGGGGTGTCTCCTACAATGAGCAGTTCTTC. Translating gives CASSERGVSYNEQFF.